The 9 T cell receptor beta chains presented below share a single source sample, sequenced in a study of T cell responses to AZD1222 COVID-19 vaccine. Using immunoSEQ multiplex PCR, the repertoire was profiled, and TCRdb retains in-frame clones only, with some absent. The sample shows approximately 100,000 clones, roughly nine tenths of them seen only once. Source: peripheral blood, taken on day 0 of AZD1222 vaccination. All receptors come from an adult in good health.

Note on this clone: At one of its ends the junction is not consistent with the germline gene, which may arise from a read error. The rearrangement uses TRBV27 and TRBJ1-6; D call uncertain. Germline V gene sequence: CDR1 MNHEY, CDR2 SMNVEV (reference sequence). This CDR3 region has 13 residues. In nucleotides, the CDR3 is TGTGCCAGCAGTTTACGAAACCTTTCAGCCCTCCACTTT. As protein: CASSLRNLSALHF.

For the CDR3, the DNA is TGTGCCAGCAGCCCCCGCAATGGACTAGCGGAGAACACCGGGGAGCTGTTTTTT. Translation gives CASSPRNGLAENTGELFF. The genes are TRBV7-9 and TRBJ2-2; 10 bases are a match to TRBD2. From germline, CDR1 is SEHNR and CDR2 FQNEAQ (reference sequence). The CDR3 spans 18 residues. Trimming removed 5 bases from V and 1 base from J; junction bases left unmatched: 10.

The chain has TRBV5-6 and TRBJ2-7, with D perhaps matching TRBD1 or TRBD2 (5 bases each). In germline, CDR1 is SGHDT, CDR2 YYEEEE. This CDR3 has 15 amino acids. With 4 bases removed from V and 3 bases from J, the gap between germline ends came to 17 bases. CDR3 DNA sequence: TGTGCCAGCAGCCCCCTGGGGCAGGGACGCTACGAGCAGTACTTC. The encoded protein is CASSPLGQGRYEQYF.

The chain recombines TRBV18 with TRBJ1-6; 10 nucleotides match TRBD1. The germline V gene encodes CDR1 KGHSH and CDR2 LQKENI. The CDR3 is 15 residues long. The V and J ends lost 4 bases and 7 bases, in that order; junction bases with no gene match: 4. CDR3 DNA: TGTGCCAGCTCACGGGGGACAGGGGACAATTCACCCCTCCACTTT. Encoded protein: CASSRGTGDNSPLHF.

The chain is built from TRBV6-5 and TRBJ1-1, with a possible D match to TRBD1 (5 bases). Trimming removed 2 bases at V and 3 bases at J, with 7 bases between. The CDR3 has 13 residues. Germline V gene lookup returns CDR1 MNHEY and CDR2 SVGAGI. Here the CDR3 DNA reads TGTGCCAGCAGTTACGGGGCGGACACTGAAGCTTTCTTT. Translating it yields CASSYGADTEAFF.

This clone was seen once. The chain recombines TRBV5-1 with TRBJ2-5; 8 bases agree with TRBD1. V was pared by 4 bases and J by 5 bases, with 10 bases of the junction left unmatched. This CDR3 has 15 residues. Germline-derived CDR1 and CDR2 are SGHRS and YFSETQ. This CDR3 reads CASSPGQAGLETQYF. The CDR3 bases are TGCGCCAGCAGCCCGGGACAGGCGGGCTTGGAGACCCAGTACTTC.

Points on this clone: Other DNA sequences from this sample encode an identical CDR3 as well. This chain connects TRBV5-4 to TRBJ1-4; D is possibly TRBD1 (5 bases). Trimming left V 0 bases short and J 5 bases short, with 8 bases between. The CDR3 runs to 14 residues. Per the germline V gene, CDR1 is SGHNT and CDR2 is YYREEE (reference sequence). The CDR3 spells CASSLGGSNEKLFF. The CDR3, as DNA: TGTGCCAGCAGCTTGGGGGGGTCGAATGAAAAACTGTTTTTT.

The chain is built from TRBV28 and TRBJ2-7, with D possibly being TRBD1 or TRBD2 (6 bases each). The V gene's germline CDR1 is MDHEN and CDR2 SYDVKM. The V end was cut by 6 bases, the J end by 4 bases, with 16 bases between. The length of the CDR3 is 14 residues. The CDR3 bases are TGTGCCAGCAGCATAGGGGGGATCCGTTACGAGCAGTACTTC. It codes for CASSIGGIRYEQYF. The entire variable domain, with the rest obtained from reference TRBV28 and TRBJ2-7, is as follows: DVKVTQSSRYLVKRTGEKVFLECVQDMDHENMFWYRQDPGLGLRLIYFSYDVKMKEKGDIPEGYSVSREKKERFSLILESASTNQTSMYLCASSIGGIRYEQYFGPGTRLTVT.

This chain links TRBV29-1 with TRBJ1-4; D is undetermined. There are 11 residues in the CDR3. Trimming took 6 bases from V and 6 from J, leaving 8 bases between them. Germline V gene sequence: CDR1 SQVTM, CDR2 ANQGSEA. The CDR3 bases are TGCAGCGTGCGTAGAGATGAAAAACTGTTTTTT. It encodes CSVRRDEKLFF.